This TCR beta chain was identified during a study of OX40 agonist ivuxolimab in advanced cancers. Using immunoSEQ multiplex PCR, the repertoire was profiled, and TCRdb retains in-frame clones only, with some absent. The data show 65,000 to 85,000 clones, about 90% seen once. Trimming left V 1 base short and J 6 bases short, with 12 bases between. Germline CDR1 and CDR2: MGHRA and YSYEKL. The CDR3 has 14 amino acids. This TCR was recovered from an adult with an advanced solid tumor such as melanoma, head and neck, liver or kidney cancer. The gene calls are TRBV4-1 and TRBJ1-2; the D is unclear. Material: CD4+ or CD8+ T cells sorted from blood, obtained in a trial of the OX40 agonist ivuxolimab. The CDR3 is CASSQVGESHGYTF. CDR3 DNA: TGCGCCAGCAGCCAAGTCGGGGAGTCGCATGGCTACACCTTC.